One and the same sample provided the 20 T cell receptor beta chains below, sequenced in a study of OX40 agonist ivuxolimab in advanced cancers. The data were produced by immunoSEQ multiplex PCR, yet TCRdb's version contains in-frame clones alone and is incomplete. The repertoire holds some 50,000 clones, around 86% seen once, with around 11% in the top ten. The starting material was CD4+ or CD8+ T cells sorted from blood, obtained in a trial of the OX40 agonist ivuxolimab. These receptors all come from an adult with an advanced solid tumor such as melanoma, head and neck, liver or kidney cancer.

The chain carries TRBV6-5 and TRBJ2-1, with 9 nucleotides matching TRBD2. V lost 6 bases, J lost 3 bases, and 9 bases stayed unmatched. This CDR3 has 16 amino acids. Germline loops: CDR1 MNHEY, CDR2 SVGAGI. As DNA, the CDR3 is TGTGCCAGCAGCTACCTAGCGGGAAACAGCTACAATGAGCAGTTCTTC. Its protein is CASSYLAGNSYNEQFF.

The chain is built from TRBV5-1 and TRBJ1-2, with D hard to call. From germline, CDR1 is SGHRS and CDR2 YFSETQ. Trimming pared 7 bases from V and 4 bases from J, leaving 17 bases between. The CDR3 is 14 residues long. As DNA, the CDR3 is TGCGCCAGCGTTTTCCATCGAAAGACCTATGGCTACACCTTC. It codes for CASVFHRKTYGYTF.

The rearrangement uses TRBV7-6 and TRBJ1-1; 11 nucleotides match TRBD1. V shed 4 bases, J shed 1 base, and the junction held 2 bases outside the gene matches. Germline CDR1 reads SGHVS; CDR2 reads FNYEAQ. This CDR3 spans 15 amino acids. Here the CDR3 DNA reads TGTGCCAGCAGCTCGGGACAGGGGGGGAACACTGAAGCTTTCTTT. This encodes CASSSGQGGNTEAFF.

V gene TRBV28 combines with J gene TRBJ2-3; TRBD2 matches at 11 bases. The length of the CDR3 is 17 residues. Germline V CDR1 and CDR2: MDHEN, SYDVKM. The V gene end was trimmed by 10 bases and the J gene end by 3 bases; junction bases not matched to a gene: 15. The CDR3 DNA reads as TGTGCCATCAGAGAAGAGAATACTAGCGGGAGTACAGATACGCAGTATTTT. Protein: CAIREENTSGSTDTQYF.

CDR3 residues: CASTNRGPFYEQYF. CDR3 coding DNA: TGCGCCAGCACGAACAGGGGGCCCTTCTACGAGCAGTACTTC. The chain employs TRBV23-1 and TRBJ2-7, with 9 positions matching TRBD1. TRBV23-1 is an ORF, and what it does is uncertain. This CDR3 is built from 14 residues. V shed 7 bases and J 3 bases; nucleotides not matched to a gene: 7.

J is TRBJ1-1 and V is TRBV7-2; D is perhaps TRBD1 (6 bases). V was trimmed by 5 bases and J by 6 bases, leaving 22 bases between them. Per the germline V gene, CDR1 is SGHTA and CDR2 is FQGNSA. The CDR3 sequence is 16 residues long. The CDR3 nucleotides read TGTGCCAGCAGCCGGCAACAGGGCCCCGGACGGGCTGAAGCTTTCTTT. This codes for CASSRQQGPGRAEAFF.

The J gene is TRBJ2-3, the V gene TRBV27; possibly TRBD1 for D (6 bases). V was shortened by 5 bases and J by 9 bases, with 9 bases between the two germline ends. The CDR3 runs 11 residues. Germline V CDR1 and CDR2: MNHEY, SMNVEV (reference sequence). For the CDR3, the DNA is TGTGCCAGCAGTAGGGGGTACACGCAGTATTTT. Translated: CASSRGYTQYF.

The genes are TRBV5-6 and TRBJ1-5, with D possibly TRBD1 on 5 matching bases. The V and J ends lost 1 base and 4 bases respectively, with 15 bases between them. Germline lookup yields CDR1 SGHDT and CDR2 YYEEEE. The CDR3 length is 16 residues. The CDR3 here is CASSLQGEGRNQPQHF. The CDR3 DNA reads TGTGCCAGCAGCTTGCAGGGAGAGGGGAGGAATCAGCCCCAGCATTTT.

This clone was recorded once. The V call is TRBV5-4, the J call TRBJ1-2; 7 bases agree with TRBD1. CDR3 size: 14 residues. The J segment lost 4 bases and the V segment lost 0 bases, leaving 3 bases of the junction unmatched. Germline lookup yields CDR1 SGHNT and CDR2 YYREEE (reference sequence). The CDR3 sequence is CASSLGDSPYGYTF. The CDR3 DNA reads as TGTGCCAGCAGCTTGGGGGACAGCCCCTATGGCTACACCTTC.

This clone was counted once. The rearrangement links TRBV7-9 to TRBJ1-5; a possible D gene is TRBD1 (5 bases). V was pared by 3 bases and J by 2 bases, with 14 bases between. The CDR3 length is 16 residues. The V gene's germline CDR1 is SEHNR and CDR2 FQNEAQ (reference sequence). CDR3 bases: TGTGCCAGCAGCTTTAAGGGACCCGGGGGCAATCAGCCCCAGCATTTT. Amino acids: CASSFKGPGGNQPQHF.

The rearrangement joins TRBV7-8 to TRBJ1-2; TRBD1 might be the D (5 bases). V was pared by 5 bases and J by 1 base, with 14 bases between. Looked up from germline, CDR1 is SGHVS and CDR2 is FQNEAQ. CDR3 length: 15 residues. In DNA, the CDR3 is TGTGCCAGCAGCAAACAGGCTACCTTTAACTATGGCTACACCTTC. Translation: CASSKQATFNYGYTF.

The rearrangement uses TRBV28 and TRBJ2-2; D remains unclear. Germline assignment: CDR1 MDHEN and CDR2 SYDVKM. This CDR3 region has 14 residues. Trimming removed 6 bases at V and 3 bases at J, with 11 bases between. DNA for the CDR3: TGTGCCAGCAGGGTTACCACTTACACCGGGGAGCTGTTTTTT. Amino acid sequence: CASRVTTYTGELFF.

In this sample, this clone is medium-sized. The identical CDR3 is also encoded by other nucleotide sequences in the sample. CDR3: CASSQRAGEITGNTIYF. The CDR3 DNA is TGTGCCAGCAGCCAACGCGCGGGAGAGATCACTGGAAACACCATATATTTT. This chain links TRBV16 with TRBJ1-3, with unresolved D. Germline V gives CDR1 KGHSY, CDR2 FQNENV. The CDR3 is 17 residues long. Deletions cut 2 bases from V and 2 bases from J, with 16 bases between.

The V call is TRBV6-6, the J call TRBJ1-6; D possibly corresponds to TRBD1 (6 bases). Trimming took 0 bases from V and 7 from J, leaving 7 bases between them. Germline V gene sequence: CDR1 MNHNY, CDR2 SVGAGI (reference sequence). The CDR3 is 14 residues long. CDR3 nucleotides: TGTGCCAGCAGTTACTCAAGGGGGAATTCACCCCTCCACTTT. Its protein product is CASSYSRGNSPLHF.

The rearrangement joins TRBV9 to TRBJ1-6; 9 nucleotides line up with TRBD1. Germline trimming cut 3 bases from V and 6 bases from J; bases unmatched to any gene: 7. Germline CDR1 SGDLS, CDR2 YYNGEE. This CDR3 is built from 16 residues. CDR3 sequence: CASSAPRDRVNSPLHF. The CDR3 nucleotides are TGTGCCAGCAGCGCACCCCGGGACAGGGTTAATTCACCCCTCCACTTT.

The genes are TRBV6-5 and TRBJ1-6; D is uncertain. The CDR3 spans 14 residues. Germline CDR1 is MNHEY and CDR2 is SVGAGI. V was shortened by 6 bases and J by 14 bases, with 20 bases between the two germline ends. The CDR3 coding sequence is TGTGCCAGCAGCCCGGCGGTAGTAAATGGGGCCCTCCACTTT. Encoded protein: CASSPAVVNGALHF.

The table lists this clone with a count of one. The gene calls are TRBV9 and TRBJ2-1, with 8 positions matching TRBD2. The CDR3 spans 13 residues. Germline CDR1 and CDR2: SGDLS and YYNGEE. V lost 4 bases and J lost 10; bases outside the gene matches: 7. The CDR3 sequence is CASSLIAGREQFF. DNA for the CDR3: TGTGCCAGCAGCCTTATAGCGGGAAGAGAGCAGTTCTTC.

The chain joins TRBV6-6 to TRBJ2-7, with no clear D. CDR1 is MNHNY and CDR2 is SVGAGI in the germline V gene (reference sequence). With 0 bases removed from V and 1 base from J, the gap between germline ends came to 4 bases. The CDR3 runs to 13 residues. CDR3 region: CASSYSGSYEQYF. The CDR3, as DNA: TGTGCCAGCAGTTACTCGGGGTCCTACGAGCAGTACTTC.

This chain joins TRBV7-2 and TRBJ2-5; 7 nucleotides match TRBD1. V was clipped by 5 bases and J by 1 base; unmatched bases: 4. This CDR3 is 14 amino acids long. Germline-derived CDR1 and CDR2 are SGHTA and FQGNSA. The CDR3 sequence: CASSAGTAQETQYF. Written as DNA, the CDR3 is TGTGCCAGCAGCGCTGGGACAGCCCAAGAGACCCAGTACTTC.

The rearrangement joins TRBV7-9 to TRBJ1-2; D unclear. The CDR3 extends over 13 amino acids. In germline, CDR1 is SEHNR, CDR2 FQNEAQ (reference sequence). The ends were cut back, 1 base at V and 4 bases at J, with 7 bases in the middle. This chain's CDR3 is CASSLGAIYGYTF. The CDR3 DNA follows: TGTGCCAGCAGCTTAGGCGCGATCTATGGCTACACCTTC.